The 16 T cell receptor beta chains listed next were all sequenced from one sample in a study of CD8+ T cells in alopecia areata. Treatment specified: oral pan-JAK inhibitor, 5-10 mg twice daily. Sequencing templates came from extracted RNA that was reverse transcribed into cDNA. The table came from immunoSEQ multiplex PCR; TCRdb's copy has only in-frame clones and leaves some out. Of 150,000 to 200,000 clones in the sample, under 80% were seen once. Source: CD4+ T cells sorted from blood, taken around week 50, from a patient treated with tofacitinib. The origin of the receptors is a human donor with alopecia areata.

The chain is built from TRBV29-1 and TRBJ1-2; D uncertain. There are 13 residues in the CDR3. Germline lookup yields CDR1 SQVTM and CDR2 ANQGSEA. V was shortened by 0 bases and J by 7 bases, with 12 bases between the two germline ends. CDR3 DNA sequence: TGCAGCGTTGAAGAAGTCGCCGTGGGTGGCTACACCTTC. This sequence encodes CSVEEVAVGGYTF.

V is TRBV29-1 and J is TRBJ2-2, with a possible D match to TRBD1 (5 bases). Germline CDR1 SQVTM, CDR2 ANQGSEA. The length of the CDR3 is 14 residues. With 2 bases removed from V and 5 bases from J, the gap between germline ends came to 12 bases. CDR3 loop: CSVEPGQGTGELFF. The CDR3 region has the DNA TGCAGCGTTGAACCCGGGCAGGGAACCGGGGAGCTGTTTTTT.

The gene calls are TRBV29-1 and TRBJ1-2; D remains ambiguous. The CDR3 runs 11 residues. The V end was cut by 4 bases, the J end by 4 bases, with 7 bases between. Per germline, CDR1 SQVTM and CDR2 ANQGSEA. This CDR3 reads CSVVAAYGYTF. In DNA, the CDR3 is TGCAGCGTTGTGGCAGCCTATGGCTACACCTTC.

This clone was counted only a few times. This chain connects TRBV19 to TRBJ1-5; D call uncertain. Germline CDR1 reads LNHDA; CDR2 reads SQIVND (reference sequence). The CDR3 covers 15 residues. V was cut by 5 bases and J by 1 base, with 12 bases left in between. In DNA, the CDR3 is TGTGCCAGTAGTTTATGGGCTGGAAGCAATCAGCCCCAGCATTTT. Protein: CASSLWAGSNQPQHF.

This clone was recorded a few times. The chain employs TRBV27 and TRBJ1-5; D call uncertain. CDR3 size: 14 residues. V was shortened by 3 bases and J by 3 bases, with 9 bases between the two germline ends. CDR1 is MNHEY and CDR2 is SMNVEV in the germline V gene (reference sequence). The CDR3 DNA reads TGTGCCAGCAGTTTTCGGGGTCTCAATCAGCCCCAGCATTTT. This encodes CASSFRGLNQPQHF.

Here the CDR3 DNA reads TGTGCCAGCAGCTCACTCACAGATACGCAGTATTTT. Residues: CASSSLTDTQYF. V and J are TRBV7-9 and TRBJ2-3, with D unresolved. CDR1 is SEHNR and CDR2 is FQNEAQ in the germline V gene (reference sequence). The CDR3 sequence is 12 residues long. V was cut by 4 bases and J by 2 bases, with 4 bases left in between.

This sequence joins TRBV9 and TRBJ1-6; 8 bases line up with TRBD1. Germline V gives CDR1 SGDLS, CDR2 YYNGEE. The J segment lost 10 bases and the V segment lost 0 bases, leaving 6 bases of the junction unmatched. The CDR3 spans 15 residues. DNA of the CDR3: TGTGCCAGCAGCGTAGAAGGACAGGGTGGATCACCCCTCCACTTT. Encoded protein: CASSVEGQGGSPLHF.

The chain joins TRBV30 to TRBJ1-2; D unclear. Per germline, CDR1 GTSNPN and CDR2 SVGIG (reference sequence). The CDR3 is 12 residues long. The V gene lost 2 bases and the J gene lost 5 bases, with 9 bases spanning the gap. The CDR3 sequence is CAWSTVGYGYTF. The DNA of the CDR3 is TGTGCCTGGAGTACCGTAGGGTATGGCTACACCTTC.

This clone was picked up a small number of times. CDR3 in amino acids: CSVQTSGANVLTF. The CDR3, as DNA: TGCAGCGTACAGACCTCTGGGGCCAACGTCCTGACTTTC. V is TRBV29-1 and J is TRBJ2-6, with D unclear. The CDR3 runs to 13 residues. CDR1 SQVTM and CDR2 ANQGSEA come from the germline V gene. Trimming removed 6 bases from V and 0 bases from J, with 6 bases in between.

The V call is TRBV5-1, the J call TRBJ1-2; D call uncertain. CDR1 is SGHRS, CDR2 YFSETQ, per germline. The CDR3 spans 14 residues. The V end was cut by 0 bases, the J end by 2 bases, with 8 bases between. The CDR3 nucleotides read TGCGCCAGCAGCTTGGGCAATTCAAACTATGGCTACACCTTC. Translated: CASSLGNSNYGYTF.

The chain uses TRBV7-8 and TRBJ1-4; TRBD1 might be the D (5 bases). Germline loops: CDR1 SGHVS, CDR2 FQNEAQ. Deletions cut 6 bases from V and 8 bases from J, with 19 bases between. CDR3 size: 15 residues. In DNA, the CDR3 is TGTGCCAGCAGTCAAAGGGACCGAAGCCGGGAAAAACTGTTTTTT. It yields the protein CASSQRDRSREKLFF.

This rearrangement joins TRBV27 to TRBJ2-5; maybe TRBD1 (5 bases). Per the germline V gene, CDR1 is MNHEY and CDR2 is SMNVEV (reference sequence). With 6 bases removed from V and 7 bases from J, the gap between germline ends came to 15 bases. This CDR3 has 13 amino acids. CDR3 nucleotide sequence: TGTGCCAGCAGCATGCAGGGTAGAACGACCCAGTACTTC. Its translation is CASSMQGRTTQYF.

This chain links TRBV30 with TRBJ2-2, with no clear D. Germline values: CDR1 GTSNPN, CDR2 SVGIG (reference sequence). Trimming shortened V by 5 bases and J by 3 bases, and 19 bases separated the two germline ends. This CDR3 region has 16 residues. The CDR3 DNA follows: TGTGCCTGGGGTGATGGTAGCAGCGCCGACACCGGGGAGCTGTTTTTT. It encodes CAWGDGSSADTGELFF.

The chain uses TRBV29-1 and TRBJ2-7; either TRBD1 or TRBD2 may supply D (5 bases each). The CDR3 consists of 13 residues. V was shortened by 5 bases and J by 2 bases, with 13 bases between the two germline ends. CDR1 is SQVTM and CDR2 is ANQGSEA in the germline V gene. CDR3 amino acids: CSVKGTLAYEQYF. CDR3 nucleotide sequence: TGCAGCGTTAAGGGGACCCTAGCCTACGAGCAGTACTTC.

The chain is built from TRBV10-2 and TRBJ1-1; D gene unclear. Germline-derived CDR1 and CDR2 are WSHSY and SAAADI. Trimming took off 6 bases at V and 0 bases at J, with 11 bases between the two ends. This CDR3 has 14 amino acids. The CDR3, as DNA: TGCGCCAGCAGAACGCAGACTATGAACACTGAAGCTTTCTTT. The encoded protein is CASRTQTMNTEAFF.

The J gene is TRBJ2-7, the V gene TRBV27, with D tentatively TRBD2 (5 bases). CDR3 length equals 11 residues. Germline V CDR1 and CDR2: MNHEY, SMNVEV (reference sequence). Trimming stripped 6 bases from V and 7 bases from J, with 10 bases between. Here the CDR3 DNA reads TGTGCCAGCAGCACCCGGGGTGAGCAGTACTTC. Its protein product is CASSTRGEQYF.